The rows below give T cell receptor beta chains drawn from one sample of a study of blood T cell repertoires in COVID-19. The method was immunoSEQ multiplex PCR; TCRdb's version includes in-frame clones alone and lacks a portion of them. The sample contains a few hundred thousand clones, around nine tenths of which appear only once. The sequencing sample was made of PBMCs or T cells enriched from blood (not recorded which). These receptors were taken from a man in his forties who had recovered from COVID-19. CDR3s include the opening cysteine and the closing phenylalanine or tryptophan. D genes are given only for firm matches. Rows may omit the clone size; those that give it use once, few, many or a size class.

v_gene	d_gene	j_gene	abundance	CDR3nt	CDR3aa
TRBV7-9	TRBD1	TRBJ1-2	NA	TGTGCCAGCAGCTTAGAGGGGGCGGGCTACACCTTC	CASSLEGAGYTF
TRBV9	TRBD2	TRBJ2-7	NA	TGTGCCAGCAGCGTAGCGGATAGCGGGAGGGACGAGCAGTACTTC	CASSVADSGRDEQYF
TRBV7-2	NA	TRBJ1-3	NA	TGTGCCAGCAGCTTAGTAACATACTCTGGAAACACCATATATTTT	CASSLVTYSGNTIYF
TRBV6-5	NA	TRBJ2-1	NA	TGTGCCAGCACCCAGGGCAATGAGCAGTTCTTC	CASTQGNEQFF
TRBV11-2	TRBD1	TRBJ1-6	NA	TGTGCCAGCAGCTTCAGGGGGTCCTATAATTCACCCCTCCACTTT	CASSFRGSYNSPLHF
TRBV7-2	TRBD2	TRBJ2-1	NA	TGTGCCAGCAGCTTACGTGAGACTAGCAAGTTCTTC	CASSLRETSKFF
TRBV6-5	NA	TRBJ2-3	once	TGTGCCAGCAGTTACTCCGGCACAGATACGCAGTATTTT	CASSYSGTDTQYF
TRBV15	TRBD1	TRBJ2-6	NA	TGTGCCACCAGCAAGCCTGGGGGGGGGACAGGGTTTACTGGGGCCAACGTCCTGACTTTC	CATSKPGGGTGFTGANVLTF
TRBV4-1	TRBD2	TRBJ2-1	NA	TGCGCCAGCAGCGAATTTCTGGGGGGGGGAACCTACAATGAGCAGTTCTTC	CASSEFLGGGTYNEQFF
TRBV27	NA	TRBJ1-2	NA	TGTGCCAACAATCCTGTGGGGGGGCGATCCACCTATGGCTACACCTTC	CANNPVGGRSTYGYTF
TRBV7-9	NA	TRBJ1-6	NA	TGTGCCAGCAGCTTAACGTTCGGGGAATTCGGTTCACCCCTCCACTTT	CASSLTFGEFGSPLHF
TRBV7-3	NA	TRBJ2-2	NA	TGTGCCAGCAGCGAAGAGGGCTTAAGGACCGGGGAGCTGTTTTTT	CASSEEGLRTGELFF
TRBV5-4	NA	TRBJ1-2	NA	TGTGCCAGCAGAATGAACCACAGGGTCAACTATGGCTACACCTTC	CASRMNHRVNYGYTF
TRBV19	NA	TRBJ1-5	NA	TGTGCCAGTAATTCGGGGTTGAGCAATCAGCCCCAGCATTTT	CASNSGLSNQPQHF
TRBV29-1	TRBD1	TRBJ1-2	NA	TGCAGCGTTGACCGGGACAGGGTTCTTCGTGGCTACACCTTC	CSVDRDRVLRGYTF
TRBV19	NA	TRBJ1-1	NA	TGTGCCAGCAGTATTGCGACGAGGGGGGGCACTGAAGCTTTCTTT	CASSIATRGGTEAFF
TRBV28	TRBD2	TRBJ2-7	NA	TGTGCCAGCAGTGAAGGTGGGACTAGCGGGGTTCTACTCGAGCAGTACTTC	CASSEGGTSGVLLEQYF
TRBV5-1	NA	TRBJ1-5	NA	TGCGCCAGCAGCTTGGGGGCGGGTACAGGGTCTCAGCCCCAGCATTTT	CASSLGAGTGSQPQHF
TRBV5-1	NA	TRBJ1-1	NA	TGCGCCAGCAGCTTGGACAGGGAAGTAATGAACACTGAAGCTTTCTTT	CASSLDREVMNTEAFF
TRBV6-6	TRBD2	TRBJ2-1	NA	TGTGCCAGCAGCCTGGGACTAGCGGAAAACTACAATGAGCAGTTCTTC	CASSLGLAENYNEQFF
TRBV30	NA	TRBJ1-2	NA	TGTGCCTGGAAGGCCCCAGGTGACTATGGCTACACCTTC	CAWKAPGDYGYTF
TRBV5-1	TRBD2	TRBJ2-1	NA	TGCGCCAGCAGTTCCGCTGGGCGGGGGAGCCAAGATGAGCAGTTCTTC	CASSSAGRGSQDEQFF
TRBV27	NA	TRBJ1-1	NA	TGTGCCAGCAGTAGCCCATCGGCTTTCTTT	CASSSPSAFF
TRBV7-3	NA	TRBJ2-3	once	TGTGCCAGCAGTCCGGTGGCAGGAAACACAGATACGCAGTATTTT	CASSPVAGNTDTQYF
TRBV15	TRBD1	TRBJ1-3	NA	TGTGCCACCAGCAGAGATCAGGGGGCCGGAAACACCATATATTTT	CATSRDQGAGNTIYF
TRBV18	NA	TRBJ1-2	few	TGTGCCAGCTCACCACGGGGCAGGGATGTTTATGGCTACACCTTC	CASSPRGRDVYGYTF
TRBV11-2	TRBD1	TRBJ1-1	few	TGTGCCAGCAGCTCCCGGACAGGGCTGGTTGGCACTGAAGCTTTCTTT	CASSSRTGLVGTEAFF
TRBV27	TRBD1	TRBJ2-7	NA	TGTGCCAGCAGTTTTCCGGGACAGGGTTACGAGCAGTACTTC	CASSFPGQGYEQYF
TRBV28	NA	TRBJ1-5	NA	TGTGCCAGCAGAGTCCGGGAGAATCAGCCCCAGCATTTT	CASRVRENQPQHF
TRBV7-6	TRBD2	TRBJ2-1	NA	TGTGCCAGCAGCTTACCGACGACTAGCGGGGGGGCGGATGAGCAGTTCTTC	CASSLPTTSGGADEQFF
TRBV15	TRBD1	TRBJ1-4	NA	TGTGCCACCAGCAGAGATGATGGCCGAGACAGGGGGCGTGAAAAACTGTTTTTT	CATSRDDGRDRGREKLFF
TRBV5-6	TRBD1	TRBJ2-5	NA	TGTGCCAGCAGCTTTCAGGGGGCAGGGACCCAGTACTTC	CASSFQGAGTQYF
TRBV9	TRBD1	TRBJ1-2	NA	TGTGCCAGCAGCGTAGGGTATGGGACAGGGGCCGCCTACACCTTC	CASSVGYGTGAAYTF
TRBV6-5	NA	TRBJ1-1	NA	TGTGCCAGCAAAACGGGGAGGAGGGTCGCTGAAGCTTTCTTT	CASKTGRRVAEAFF
TRBV19	NA	TRBJ1-3	NA	TGTGCCAGTAGCCCCCCGGGGACGGGGGAGTTT	CASSPPGTGEF
TRBV20-1	TRBD1	TRBJ2-5	NA	TGCAGTGCTAGTGACAGGGTCCAAGAGACCCAGTACTTC	CSASDRVQETQYF
TRBV30	TRBD1	TRBJ2-1	NA	TGTGCCAGCCGGGACAGGGGGCGGGAGTTCTTC	CASRDRGREFF
TRBV7-3	NA	TRBJ2-3	NA	TGTGCCAGCAGCTTACGGCAGGGCAGCACAGATACGCAGTATTTT	CASSLRQGSTDTQYF
TRBV18	TRBD1	TRBJ1-1	NA	TGTGCCAGCACAACTACAGGGGGCTACTTGAGCACTGAAGCTTTCTTT	CASTTTGGYLSTEAFF
TRBV9	NA	TRBJ1-2	NA	TGTGCCAGCAGCGTATCAACCCAGAACCAATTCTATGGCTACACCTTC	CASSVSTQNQFYGYTF
TRBV7-8	NA	TRBJ1-5	NA	TGTGCCAGCAGCTTAGCTGGCACGGAGAATCAGCCCCAGCATTTT	CASSLAGTENQPQHF
TRBV7-8	NA	TRBJ1-4	NA	TGTGCCAGCAGCTTAGCGGGGCAGACCTTCATTAATGAAAAACTGTTTTTT	CASSLAGQTFINEKLFF
TRBV19	TRBD1	TRBJ2-7	NA	TGTGCCAGTAGTCGGACAGGGTTGTCAGACGAGCAGTACTTC	CASSRTGLSDEQYF
TRBV5-1	NA	TRBJ2-1	NA	TGCGCCAGCAGCTTGGAAAGGGGCCGGTACAATGAGCAGTTCTTC	CASSLERGRYNEQFF
TRBV10-3	NA	TRBJ2-1	NA	TGTGCCATCAGTGGAGAGGAGTCCTACAATGAGCAGTTCTTC	CAISGEESYNEQFF